A single sample is the source of the 21 T cell receptor beta chains below, sequenced in a study of T cell responses to AZD1222 COVID-19 vaccine (dated by TCRdb to the early 2020s). Receptors were amplified or captured by the immunoSEQ multiplex PCR assay. The table was pulled from immuneACCESS by TCRdb, which kept in-frame rearrangements only. Such tables lose some clones; where checked, under half of the loss comes from unresolved V genes, and the rest has no known cause. In all, the sample holds under 130,000 clones, and over 75% of those were seen once. The leading ten clones occupy 2.5% of the sample. The time point label corresponds to: baseline before first vaccination. The sequenced sample was peripheral blood, obtained on day 0 of AZD1222 vaccination. The receptors stem from an adult in good health.

V gene TRBV7-9 combines with J gene TRBJ2-1; 11 nucleotides line up with TRBD2. Germline CDR1 reads SEHNR; CDR2 reads FQNEAQ (reference sequence). V was clipped by 5 bases and J by 2 bases; unmatched bases: 5. The CDR3 runs to 16 residues. In DNA form, the CDR3 reads TGTGCCAGCAGCGCTCCGGGACTAGCGGCCTACAATGAGCAGTTCTTC. This encodes CASSAPGLAAYNEQFF.

CDR3 coding DNA: TGTGCCAGTACCCCGACAGGATTTGGCACTGAAGCTTTCTTT. Protein product: CASTPTGFGTEAFF. The V call is TRBV19, the J call TRBJ1-1; D perhaps matches TRBD1 (6 bases). V lost 7 bases to trimming and J lost 4 bases, with 16 bases between them. The germline gives CDR1 LNHDA, CDR2 SQIVND (reference sequence). The CDR3 sequence is 14 residues long.

The V gene is TRBV28, the J gene TRBJ1-2; D remains ambiguous. Germline-derived CDR1 and CDR2 are MDHEN and SYDVKM. CDR3 size: 14 residues. The V and J ends lost 6 bases and 7 bases respectively, with 18 bases between them. The CDR3 reads CASSSSDRGGGYTF. CDR3 in DNA: TGTGCCAGCAGCTCCTCTGATCGGGGTGGTGGCTACACCTTC.

The chain combines TRBV27 with TRBJ2-1, with 8 bases fitting TRBD2. The trim removed 2 bases at V and 4 bases at J, leaving 4 bases unmatched. Per the germline V gene, CDR1 is MNHEY and CDR2 is SMNVEV (reference sequence). This CDR3 spans 15 amino acids. Here the CDR3 reads CASSLAGGGYNEQFF. For the CDR3, the DNA is TGTGCCAGCAGTTTAGCGGGAGGAGGTTACAATGAGCAGTTCTTC.

This clone was picked up a small number of times. The chain uses TRBV11-2 and TRBJ2-1; possibly TRBD1 for D (6 bases). V lost 5 bases, J lost 2 bases, and 13 bases lay in between. CDR3 length: 15 residues. Germline V gene lookup returns CDR1 SGHAT and CDR2 FQNNGV. CDR3 sequence: CASSPTGQTYNEQFF. The CDR3 coding sequence is TGTGCCAGCAGCCCAACGGGACAAACCTACAATGAGCAGTTCTTC.

This clone has only one observation. J is TRBJ1-2 and V is TRBV29-1, with a tentative D call TRBD1 (6 bases). V lost 8 bases to trimming and J lost 3 bases, with 19 bases between them. The CDR3 has 14 amino acids. The germline gives CDR1 SQVTM, CDR2 ANQGSEA. Here the CDR3 reads CSTILQGEDYGYTF. The CDR3 region has the DNA TGCAGCACGATTTTACAGGGTGAGGACTATGGCTACACCTTC.

The chain carries TRBV24-1 and TRBJ2-3, with TRBD1 matching over 7 bases. V lost 3 bases and J lost 1; bases outside the gene matches: 6. The germline gives CDR1 KGHDR, CDR2 SFDVKD. This CDR3 is 16 amino acids long. The CDR3 sequence: CATSDRQGWGTDTQYF. In nucleotides, the CDR3 is TGTGCCACCAGTGATCGACAGGGTTGGGGCACAGATACGCAGTATTTT.

The chain links TRBV6-5 to TRBJ2-5; TRBD1 is a possible D gene (6 bases). The germline V gene encodes CDR1 MNHEY and CDR2 SVGAGI. Deletions cut 6 bases from V and 4 bases from J, with 12 bases between. There are 13 residues in the CDR3. The CDR3 loop reads CASSKPGVETQYF. Here the CDR3 DNA reads TGTGCCAGCAGCAAACCAGGGGTAGAGACCCAGTACTTC.

This clone showed up just a few times. This chain links TRBV24-1 with TRBJ2-5; 9 bases map to TRBD2. The CDR3 sequence is 14 residues long. V shed 6 bases and J 1 base; nucleotides not matched to a gene: 2. From germline, CDR1 is KGHDR and CDR2 SFDVKD. The CDR3 here is CATSSGGFQETQYF. The DNA of the CDR3 is TGTGCCACCAGTAGCGGGGGGTTCCAAGAGACCCAGTACTTC.

This sequence joins TRBV28 and TRBJ2-5; possible D gene TRBD2, 7 bases. The CDR3 has 15 amino acids. V was shortened by 6 bases and J by 4 bases, with 18 bases between the two germline ends. Per the germline V gene, CDR1 is MDHEN and CDR2 is SYDVKM. CDR3 in amino acids: CASRKPQGGGETQYF. The CDR3 DNA follows: TGTGCCAGCAGGAAGCCCCAGGGAGGGGGAGAGACCCAGTACTTC.

The J gene is TRBJ2-1, the V gene TRBV2; D possibly corresponds to TRBD2 (6 bases). The germline CDR1 and CDR2 sequences are SNHLY and FYNNEI. This CDR3 contains 10 residues. CDR3 amino acids: CASDGGEQFF. CDR3 coding DNA: TGTGCGAGTGACGGGGGTGAGCAGTTCTTC.

This chain uses TRBV9 with TRBJ1-3; D remains unclear. The V gene lost 1 base and the J gene lost 0 bases, with 11 bases spanning the gap. CDR1 and CDR2 from the germline V gene are SGDLS and YYNGEE. The CDR3 is made up of 16 amino acids. CDR3 nucleotide sequence: TGTGCCAGCAGCGTAATCCCCGGGAGCTCTGGAAACACCATATATTTT. Amino acids: CASSVIPGSSGNTIYF.

J is TRBJ2-7 and V is TRBV4-1; 9 nucleotides match TRBD2. This CDR3 spans 20 amino acids. V shed 0 bases and J 6 bases; nucleotides not matched to a gene: 21. Germline CDR1 and CDR2: MGHRA and YSYEKL. The CDR3 bases are TGCGCCAGCAGCCAAGAGGAGCCAGGGGGAGTCGGCGGGAGGGTAGGCGAGCAGTACTTC. It encodes CASSQEEPGGVGGRVGEQYF.

V and J are TRBV6-5 and TRBJ2-7; maybe TRBD2 (7 bases). V dropped 6 bases and J dropped 0 bases, with 15 bases sitting between them. This CDR3 is built from 15 residues. Per germline, CDR1 MNHEY and CDR2 SVGAGI. The CDR3 here is CASSSRGGSSYEQYF. DNA of the CDR3: TGTGCCAGCAGCTCAAGGGGGGGCAGCTCCTACGAGCAGTACTTC.

The DNA for the CDR3 is TGTGCCAGCAGTTCCCGGGACGGATACAATCAGCCCCAGCATTTT. It encodes CASSSRDGYNQPQHF. The V gene is TRBV6-2 or TRBV6-3, the J gene TRBJ1-5; a possible D gene is TRBD1 (5 bases). The CDR3 covers 15 residues. The V end was cut by 4 bases, the J end by 3 bases, with 13 bases between. The germline V gene has CDR1 MNHEY and CDR2 SVGEGT.

The chain recombines TRBV4-1 with TRBJ2-7, with TRBD1 identical over 9 bases. J gave up 7 bases and V 2 bases, and 6 bases lay outside the gene matches. Germline V lookup: CDR1 MGHRA, CDR2 YSYEKL. The CDR3 has 14 amino acids. The CDR3 nucleotides are TGCGCCAGCAGCCAACCGGGACAGGGTCGAGAGCAGTACTTC. Translating gives CASSQPGQGREQYF.

This chain links TRBV3-1 (or the pseudogene TRBV3-2) with TRBJ2-1, with 8 bases aligning to TRBD2. V shed 2 bases and J 5 bases; nucleotides not matched to a gene: 5. This CDR3 is 15 amino acids long. Germline lookup yields CDR1 LGHDT and CDR2 YNNKEL (reference sequence). CDR3 DNA: TGTGCCAGCAGCCAACCGGGACTAGTTAACAATGAGCAGTTCTTC. Amino acids: CASSQPGLVNNEQFF.

The chain carries TRBV3-1 (or the pseudogene TRBV3-2) and TRBJ1-2; possibly TRBD1 for D (5 bases). This CDR3 is 12 amino acids long. Trimming took 0 bases from V and 6 from J, leaving 5 bases between them. From germline, CDR1 is LGHDT and CDR2 YNNKEL (reference sequence). The CDR3 sequence: CASSQEGDGYTF. As DNA, the CDR3 is TGTGCCAGCAGCCAAGAGGGGGATGGCTACACCTTC.

This chain joins TRBV12-3 or TRBV12-4 and TRBJ2-7, with TRBD2 matching over 9 bases. The CDR3 is 13 residues long. Losses at the gene ends were 7 bases for V and 5 bases for J; bases not matched to a gene: 6. The CDR3: CASKRTSENEQYF. In nucleotides, the CDR3 is TGTGCCAGCAAACGGACTAGCGAAAACGAGCAGTACTTC.

The J gene is TRBJ1-3, the V gene TRBV7-9; D gene unclear. This CDR3 comprises 14 residues. The germline gives CDR1 SEHNR, CDR2 FQNEAQ (reference sequence). Trimming removed 2 bases at V and 0 bases at J, with 5 bases between. CDR3 sequence: CASSLSYSGNTIYF. In DNA, the CDR3 is TGTGCCAGCAGCTTAAGCTACTCTGGAAACACCATATATTTT.

This chain links TRBV2 with TRBJ1-2, with TRBD1 as a possible D gene (6 bases). Trimming took off 6 bases at V and 7 bases at J, with 12 bases between the two ends. CDR1 is SNHLY and CDR2 is FYNNEI in the germline V gene. The CDR3 is made up of 12 amino acids. In DNA, the CDR3 is TGTGCCAGCAGGGGGGGGGCGGGTGGCTACACCTTC. Translating it yields CASRGGAGGYTF. Looking up the rest from reference TRBV2 and TRBJ1-2 gives the full variable domain: EPEVTQTPSHQVTQMGQEVILRCVPISNHLYFYWYRQILGQKVEFLVSFYNNEISEKSEIFDDQFSVERPDGSNFTLKIRSTKLEDSAMYFCASRGGAGGYTFGSGTRLTVV.